A single TCR beta chain is shown here with its context. Its specificity is unknown. The protocol was immunoSEQ multiplex PCR, while the TCRdb copy is restricted to in-frame clones and leaves out a portion. The sample includes about 590,000 clones, about 95% of them seen just once. As defined, naive CD8 cells were CD45RO-negative and positively selected for CCR7, with terminally differentiated effector memory CD45RA+ cells excluded. These data originate in a study of shared clonotypes between healthy human individuals. General observations from the study: Among donors, the sharing of clonotypes was expected to be influenced by sequencing depth.

Sample: naive CD8+ T cells sorted from blood. This clonotype originated in a woman in her 30s in good health.

CDR3 region: CASSETGGYGYTF. CDR3 DNA: TGTGCCAGCAGTGAGACAGGGGGCTATGGCTACACCTTC. V and J are TRBV2 and TRBJ1-2; 9 bases are a match to TRBD1. Trimming removed 3 bases from V and 4 bases from J; junction bases left unmatched: 0. The CDR3 runs 13 residues. Germline loops: CDR1 SNHLY, CDR2 FYNNEI.